This T cell receptor (beta chain) was retrieved from a study of T cells in Graves' hyperthyroidism and ophthalmopathy. Study-wide results and limits: The majority of expanded thyroid clonotypes above 0.001 also appeared in blood. Model predictions of ophthalmopathy came a median about six months before onset. Stable hyperthyroidism was separated from ophthalmopathy by a model based on 13 V-J features.

This clonotype has only a few counts. Its specificity is not known. The source material, RNA transcripts, was used to amplify TCR beta CDR3 regions. RT-PCR in the first round (using the HTBI primer set) targeted the TCR CDR3. TCRdb reprocessed the multiplex PCR reads with MiXCR, giving one entry per CDR3 protein. Altogether 730,000 or so distinct CDR3 sequences are present, 18% being singletons, with the ten largest covering over 15%. The CDR3 runs 15 residues. V lost 4 bases and J 2 bases, leaving 15 bases between the germline ends. CDR1 and CDR2 (germline): SGHRS, YFSETQ. The diagnoses drew upon clinical symptoms, serum thyroxine and TRAb, thyroid ultrasound and orbital computed tomography.

The sequencing sample was made of blood. The chain uses TRBV5-1 and TRBJ1-2; D unresolved. The TCR originated in a woman between 50 and 59 years old with Graves' hyperthyroidism that later progressed to Graves' ophthalmopathy. The CDR3 reads CASSTSREGNYGYTF. The CDR3 nucleotides read TGCGCCAGCAGCACCTCGAGGGAAGGGAACTATGGCTACACCTTC.